Below are 26 T cell receptor beta chains sequenced from a single sample in a study of T-cell reconstitution after alpha-beta-depleted transplantation in children. TCRbeta library construction was performed incorporating unique molecular identifiers. MiXCR was run by TCRdb on the PCR reads, yielding one entry per CDR3 protein. The sample has under 20,000 distinct CDR3 sequences; roughly 13% are singletons. Sample: PBMCs, mostly from graft donor cells, taken 60 days after TCRalphabeta/CD19-depleted stem cell transplant. The receptors here all came from a female patient aged 2 to 10 who had a stem cell transplant for congenital amegakaryocytic thrombocytopenia, so the T cells may come from the graft donor.

This clonotype was detected many times. This chain links TRBV5-1 with TRBJ1-5; TRBD1 might be the D (5 bases). The CDR3 has 15 residues. V lost 0 bases to trimming and J lost 3 bases, with 10 bases between them. Germline V gene sequence: CDR1 SGHRS, CDR2 YFSETQ. The CDR3 spells CASSLGQNSNQPQHF. The CDR3 DNA reads as TGCGCCAGCAGCTTGGGACAGAATTCCAATCAGCCCCAGCATTTT.

This clonotype is deemed medium-sized. The chain joins TRBV20-1 to TRBJ2-4; D perhaps matches TRBD2 (6 bases). The length of the CDR3 is 15 residues. Looked up from germline, CDR1 is DFQATT and CDR2 is SNEGSKA (reference sequence). V lost 5 bases and J 0 bases, leaving 14 bases between the germline ends. The CDR3 sequence: CSADLASLAKNIQYF. The CDR3 DNA is TGCAGTGCTGACCTAGCGAGCCTAGCCAAAAACATTCAGTACTTC.

This rearrangement joins TRBV19 to TRBJ2-6; no clear D gene. V lost 2 bases and J lost 3, with 8 bases in between. Per the germline V gene, CDR1 is LNHDA and CDR2 is SQIVND (reference sequence). The CDR3 extends over 15 amino acids. This CDR3 is CASSIFGYGANVLTF. CDR3 coding DNA: TGTGCCAGTAGTATATTTGGTTATGGGGCCAACGTCCTGACTTTC.

The chain has TRBV30 and TRBJ2-3, with 7 bases identical to TRBD2. In germline, CDR1 is GTSNPN, CDR2 SVGIG (reference sequence). The V segment lost 2 bases and the J segment 1 base; nucleotides outside the gene matches: 3. The CDR3 is 14 amino acids. The DNA of the CDR3 is TGTGCCTGGAGTCGGACTAGGGGCACAGATACGCAGTATTTT. The encoded protein is CAWSRTRGTDTQYF.

This clonotype came up many times. The chain carries TRBV20-1 and TRBJ1-5; D is undetermined. Trimming removed 6 bases from V and 4 bases from J, with 10 bases in between. This CDR3 is built from 12 residues. Germline V gene lookup returns CDR1 DFQATT and CDR2 SNEGSKA (reference sequence). CDR3 loop: CSATVGNQPQHF. The CDR3 DNA sequence: TGCAGTGCCACTGTGGGGAATCAGCCCCAGCATTTT.

V is TRBV7-7 and J is TRBJ1-1; D gene uncertain. The CDR3 extends over 13 amino acids. CDR1 SSHAT and CDR2 FNYEAQ come from the germline V gene (reference sequence). V was trimmed by 3 bases and J by 1 base, leaving 6 bases between them. The CDR3 is CASSFNPNTEAFF. In nucleotides, the CDR3 is TGTGCCAGCAGCTTCAATCCGAACACTGAAGCTTTCTTT.

This clonotype was detected many times. The chain combines TRBV12-3 or TRBV12-4 with TRBJ2-7; TRBD1 is a possible D gene (6 bases). The germline V and J ends were trimmed by 6 bases and 1 base, with 10 bases remaining between them. The CDR3 extends over 13 amino acids. Here the CDR3 reads CASSRGQSYEQYF. The DNA for the CDR3 is TGTGCCAGCAGCCGAGGACAGTCCTACGAGCAGTACTTC.

This sequence joins TRBV7-9 and TRBJ2-1; TRBD2 is a possible D gene (5 bases). The CDR3 sequence is 15 residues long. The V gene's germline CDR1 is SEHNR and CDR2 FQNEAQ (reference sequence). Trimming shortened V by 2 bases and J by 4 bases, and 12 bases separated the two germline ends. In DNA form, the CDR3 reads TGTGCCAGCAGCTTACCTAGCCCCTCTTACAATGAGCAGTTCTTC. The encoded protein is CASSLPSPSYNEQFF.

This clonotype is medium-sized. J is TRBJ2-7 and V is TRBV7-9; D is undetermined. Germline-derived CDR1 and CDR2 are SEHNR and FQNEAQ (reference sequence). V was cut by 6 bases and J by 1 base, with 10 bases left in between. The CDR3 runs 13 residues. As DNA, the CDR3 is TGTGCCAGCAGTCGGACCCCTTCCTACGAGCAGTACTTC. This encodes CASSRTPSYEQYF.

The sample holds many counts of this clonotype. The rearrangement joins TRBV20-1 to TRBJ2-3; D remains unclear. The germline V and J ends were trimmed by 5 bases and 6 bases, with 12 bases remaining between them. Germline V CDR1 and CDR2: DFQATT, SNEGSKA (reference sequence). This CDR3 spans 12 amino acids. CDR3 coding DNA: TGCAGTGCTCGCGTAACTTGGGATACGCAGTATTTT. Protein product: CSARVTWDTQYF.

This clonotype came up many times. The V gene is TRBV20-1, the J gene TRBJ1-1; possibly TRBD1 for D (6 bases). The CDR3 spans 14 residues. In germline, CDR1 is DFQATT, CDR2 SNEGSKA (reference sequence). Trimming removed 3 bases at V and 3 bases at J, with 14 bases between. The CDR3 DNA reads TGCAGTGCTAGGCCCACAGGGCCCTACACTGAAGCTTTCTTT. It codes for CSARPTGPYTEAFF.

The V gene is TRBV7-6, the J gene TRBJ2-1, with 9 positions matching TRBD2. V shed 0 bases and J 4 bases; nucleotides not matched to a gene: 4. From germline, CDR1 is SGHVS and CDR2 FNYEAQ. The CDR3 runs 16 residues. DNA of the CDR3: TGTGCCAGCAGCTTAGCTTCCGCGGGAGGGTACAATGAGCAGTTCTTC. Protein sequence: CASSLASAGGYNEQFF.

This clonotype was found many times. The J gene is TRBJ2-1, the V gene TRBV11-2, with TRBD2 matching over 11 bases. V shed 5 bases and J 4 bases; nucleotides not matched to a gene: 4. The CDR3 is 15 amino acids. Germline V lookup: CDR1 SGHAT, CDR2 FQNNGV. The CDR3 DNA reads as TGTGCCAGCAGCGTCGGGACTAGCGGTTACAATGAGCAGTTCTTC. Its protein product is CASSVGTSGYNEQFF.

This clonotype was observed many times. The chain employs TRBV5-5 and TRBJ2-3; TRBD1 matches 9 bases. The germline CDR1 and CDR2 sequences are SGHKS and YYEKEE (reference sequence). The CDR3 runs 15 residues. V shed 0 bases and J 3 bases; nucleotides not matched to a gene: 2. In DNA form, the CDR3 reads TGTGCCAGCAGCTTGGACAGGGGGCGAACAGATACGCAGTATTTT. Its protein is CASSLDRGRTDTQYF.

Ten or more counts support this clonotype. The J gene is TRBJ2-1, the V gene TRBV7-3, with D perhaps TRBD1 or TRBD2 (5 bases each). The germline V gene encodes CDR1 SGHTA and CDR2 FQGTGA. V was clipped by 5 bases and J by 10 bases, with 18 bases between them. The CDR3 contains 14 residues. Here the CDR3 DNA reads TGTGCCAGCAGCGAGGGGATCGGAAGTTGGGAGCAGTTCTTC. Its translation is CASSEGIGSWEQFF.

Ten or more counts support this clonotype. This CDR3 is CASSLGAYFGREVYEQYF. The CDR3 DNA reads as TGTGCCAGCAGCTTAGGAGCCTACTTCGGGCGGGAGGTCTACGAGCAGTACTTC. The gene calls are TRBV11-3 and TRBJ2-7, with TRBD2 identical over 8 bases. The germline CDR1 and CDR2 sequences are SGHNT and YENEEA. CDR3 length: 18 residues. J lost 3 bases, V lost 1 base, and 14 bases had no gene match.

In this sample, this clonotype turned up many times. This chain connects TRBV20-1 to TRBJ1-1, with D tentatively TRBD1 (6 bases). The CDR3 contains 15 residues. In germline, CDR1 is DFQATT, CDR2 SNEGSKA (reference sequence). Trimming removed 2 bases at V and 1 base at J, with 14 bases between. The CDR3 DNA is TGCAGTGCTAGATGGAGGGGCAGGGGGAACACTGAAGCTTTCTTT. Its translation: CSARWRGRGNTEAFF.

This clonotype was seen a handful of times. The V gene is TRBV10-2, the J gene TRBJ2-7; 9 bases are a match to TRBD2. V gave up 5 bases and J gave up 4 bases; unmatched junction bases: 6. Germline CDR1 is WSHSY and CDR2 is SAAADI. The CDR3 has 14 residues. CDR3 sequence reads: CASSLASGKYEQYF. The CDR3 nucleotides read TGCGCCAGCAGTCTCGCTAGCGGGAAGTACGAGCAGTACTTC.

The sample holds many counts of this clonotype. The chain couples TRBV28 to TRBJ2-7, with D possibly matching TRBD2 (6 bases). The CDR3 totals 12 residues. Trimming removed 6 bases at V and 6 bases at J, with 12 bases between. In germline, CDR1 is MDHEN, CDR2 SYDVKM. The CDR3 reads CASSGSLTEQYF. For the CDR3, the DNA is TGTGCCAGCAGCGGGAGTCTGACCGAGCAGTACTTC.

The sample holds many counts of this clonotype. The rearrangement links TRBV20-1 to TRBJ2-2; 7 bases align to TRBD1. The CDR3 extends over 16 amino acids. Germline assignment: CDR1 DFQATT and CDR2 SNEGSKA (reference sequence). The V segment lost 0 bases and the J segment 3 bases; nucleotides outside the gene matches: 7. In DNA form, the CDR3 reads TGCAGTGCTAGAGATAACAGGGGTTCGTACACCGGGGAGCTGTTTTTT. Protein: CSARDNRGSYTGELFF.

This clonotype came up many times. The V gene is TRBV5-1, the J gene TRBJ2-1; 7 nucleotides align to TRBD2. This CDR3 is built from 19 residues. The V gene's germline CDR1 is SGHRS and CDR2 YFSETQ. V dropped 3 bases and J dropped 0; count of bases not matched to a gene: 15. CDR3 sequence reads: CASSSRGLAAESSYNEQFF. CDR3 in DNA: TGCGCCAGCAGCTCTAGAGGGCTAGCGGCGGAAAGCTCCTACAATGAGCAGTTCTTC.

This clonotype was picked up many times. This chain uses TRBV20-1 with TRBJ2-7; 7 positions match TRBD1. J gave up 4 bases and V 6 bases, and 9 bases lay outside the gene matches. The germline CDR1 and CDR2 sequences are DFQATT and SNEGSKA (reference sequence). CDR3 length: 13 residues. The CDR3 nucleotides read TGCAGTGCGAACCGGGACAGCCTTTACGAGCAGTACTTC. This codes for CSANRDSLYEQYF.

This clonotype was observed at least ten times. V is TRBV3-1 and J is TRBJ2-2, with D unclear. Per germline, CDR1 LGHDT and CDR2 YNNKEL (reference sequence). The CDR3 sequence is 13 residues long. With 4 bases removed from V and 6 bases from J, the gap between germline ends came to 9 bases. The CDR3: CASSREVAGELFF. The CDR3 nucleotides are TGTGCCAGCAGCCGAGAAGTCGCCGGGGAGCTGTTTTTT.

This clonotype was detected many times. The chain carries TRBV7-3 and TRBJ2-7, with TRBD2 matching over 13 bases. The germline CDR1 and CDR2 sequences are SGHTA and FQGTGA. The trim removed 5 bases at V and 4 bases at J, leaving 5 bases unmatched. The CDR3 has 15 residues. The CDR3 loop reads CASSLLAGGPYEQYF. The CDR3 nucleotides are TGTGCCAGCAGCCTACTAGCGGGAGGGCCGTACGAGCAGTACTTC.

This clonotype came up many times. The chain links TRBV29-1 to TRBJ1-3; 8 bases fit TRBD1. V lost 7 bases, J lost 0 bases, and 8 bases stayed unmatched. The germline V gene has CDR1 SQVTM and CDR2 ANQGSEA. This CDR3 region has 15 residues. The CDR3 DNA sequence: TGCAGCGCCCTCCCCCAGGGGGCCTCTGGAAACACCATATATTTT. It is translated as CSALPQGASGNTIYF.

This clonotype was recorded at least ten times. V and J are TRBV6-5 and TRBJ2-2; 9 bases align to TRBD2. This CDR3 region has 16 residues. Germline assignment: CDR1 MNHEY and CDR2 SVGAGI. With 2 bases clipped from V and 5 bases from J, the junction kept 6 bases outside the gene matches. CDR3 residues: CASSYPLAGATGELFF. DNA of the CDR3: TGTGCCAGCAGTTACCCTTTAGCGGGAGCTACCGGGGAGCTGTTTTTT.